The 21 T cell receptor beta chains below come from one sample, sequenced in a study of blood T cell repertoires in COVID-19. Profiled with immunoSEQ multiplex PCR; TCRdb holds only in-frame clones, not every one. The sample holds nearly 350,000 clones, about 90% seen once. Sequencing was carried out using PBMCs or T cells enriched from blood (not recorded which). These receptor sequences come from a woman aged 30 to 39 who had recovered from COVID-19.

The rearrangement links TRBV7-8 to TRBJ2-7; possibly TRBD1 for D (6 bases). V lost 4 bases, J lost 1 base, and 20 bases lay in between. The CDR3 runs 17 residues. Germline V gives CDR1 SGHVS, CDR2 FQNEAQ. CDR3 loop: CASSSSRTADLSYEQYF. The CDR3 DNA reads TGTGCCAGCAGCTCTAGCCGGACAGCGGACCTTTCCTACGAGCAGTACTTC.

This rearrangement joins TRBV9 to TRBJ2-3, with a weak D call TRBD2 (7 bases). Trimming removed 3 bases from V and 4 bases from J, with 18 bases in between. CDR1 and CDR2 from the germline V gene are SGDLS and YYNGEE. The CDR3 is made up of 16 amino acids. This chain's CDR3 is CASSDPRGGASDTQYF. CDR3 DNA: TGTGCCAGCAGCGACCCGCGAGGGGGGGCGTCAGATACGCAGTATTTT. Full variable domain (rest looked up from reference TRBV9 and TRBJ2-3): DSGVTQTPKHLITATGQRVTLRCSPRSGDLSVYWYQQSLDQGLQFLIQYYNGEERAKGNILERFSAQQFPDLHSELNLSSLELGDSALYFCASSDPRGGASDTQYFGPGTRLTVL.

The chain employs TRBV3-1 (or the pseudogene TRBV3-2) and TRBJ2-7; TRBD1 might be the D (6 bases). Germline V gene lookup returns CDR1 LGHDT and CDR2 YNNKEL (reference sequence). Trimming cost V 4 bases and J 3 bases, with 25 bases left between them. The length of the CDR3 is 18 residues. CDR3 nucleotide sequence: TGTGCCAGCAGCCCCCAAGGGATACTCCGGGACATCCACTACGAGCAGTACTTC. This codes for CASSPQGILRDIHYEQYF.

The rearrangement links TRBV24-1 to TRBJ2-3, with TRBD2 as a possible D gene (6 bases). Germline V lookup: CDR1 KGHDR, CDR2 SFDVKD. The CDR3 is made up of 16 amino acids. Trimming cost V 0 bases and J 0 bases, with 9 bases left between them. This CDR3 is CATSDLGRGSTDTQYF. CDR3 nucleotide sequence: TGTGCCACCAGTGATTTGGGGCGGGGAAGCACAGATACGCAGTATTTT.

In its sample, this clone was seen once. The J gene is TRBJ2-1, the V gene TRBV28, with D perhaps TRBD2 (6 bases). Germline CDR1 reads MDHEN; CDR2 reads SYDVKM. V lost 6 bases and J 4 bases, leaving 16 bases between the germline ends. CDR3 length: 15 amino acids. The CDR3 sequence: CASSSGLSQYNEQFF. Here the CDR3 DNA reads TGTGCCAGCAGCTCGGGACTCTCACAATACAATGAGCAGTTCTTC.

The CDR3 DNA reads TGCGCCAGCAGCTTGGCTTCGGGGGGTACCGGGGAGCTGTTTTTT. Protein: CASSLASGGTGELFF. V gene TRBV5-1 combines with J gene TRBJ2-2; 7 bases are a match to TRBD2. CDR3 length equals 15 residues. Germline V lookup: CDR1 SGHRS, CDR2 YFSETQ. The junction had 4 bases not matched to a gene; V was cut back by 0 bases and J by 5 bases.

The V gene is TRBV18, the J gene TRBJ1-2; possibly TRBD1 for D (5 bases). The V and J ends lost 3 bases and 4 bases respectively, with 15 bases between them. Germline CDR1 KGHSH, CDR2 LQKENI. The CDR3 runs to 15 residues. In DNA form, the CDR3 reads TGTGCCAGCTCACCCCCGGGAGCAGGGCCCTATGGCTACACCTTC. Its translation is CASSPPGAGPYGYTF.

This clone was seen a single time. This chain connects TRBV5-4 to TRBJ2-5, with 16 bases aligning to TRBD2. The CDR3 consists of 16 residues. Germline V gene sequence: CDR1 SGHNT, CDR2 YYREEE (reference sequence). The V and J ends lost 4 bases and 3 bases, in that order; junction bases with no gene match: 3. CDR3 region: CASSPGTSGGEETQYF. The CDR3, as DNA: TGTGCCAGCAGCCCGGGGACTAGCGGGGGGGAAGAGACCCAGTACTTC. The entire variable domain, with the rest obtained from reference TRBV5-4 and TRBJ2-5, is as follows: ETGVTQSPTHLIKTRGQQVTLRCSSQSGHNTVSWYQQALGQGPQFIFQYYREEENGRGNFPPRFSGLQFPNYSSELNVNALELDDSALYLCASSPGTSGGEETQYFGPGTRLLVL.

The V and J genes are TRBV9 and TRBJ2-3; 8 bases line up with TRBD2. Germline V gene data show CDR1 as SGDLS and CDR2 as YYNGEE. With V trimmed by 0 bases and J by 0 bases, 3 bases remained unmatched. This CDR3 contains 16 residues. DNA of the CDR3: TGTGCCAGCAGCGTAGAAGCGGGGGCAAGCACAGATACGCAGTATTTT. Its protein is CASSVEAGASTDTQYF. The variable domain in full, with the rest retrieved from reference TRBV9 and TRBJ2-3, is DSGVTQTPKHLITATGQRVTLRCSPRSGDLSVYWYQQSLDQGLQFLIQYYNGEERAKGNILERFSAQQFPDLHSELNLSSLELGDSALYFCASSVEAGASTDTQYFGPGTRLTVL.

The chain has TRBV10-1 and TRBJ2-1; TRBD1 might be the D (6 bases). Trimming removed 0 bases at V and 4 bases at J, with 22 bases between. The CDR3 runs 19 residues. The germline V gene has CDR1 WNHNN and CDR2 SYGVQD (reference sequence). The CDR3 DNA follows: TGCGCCAGCAGTGAGTCGAAAATGACCCGGGACAACAAATACAATGAGCAGTTCTTC. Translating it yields CASSESKMTRDNKYNEQFF.

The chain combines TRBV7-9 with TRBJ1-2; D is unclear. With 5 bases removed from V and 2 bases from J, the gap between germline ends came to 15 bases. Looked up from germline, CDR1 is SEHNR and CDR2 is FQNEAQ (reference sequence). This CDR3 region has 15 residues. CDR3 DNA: TGTGCCAGCAGCCCAAATCTGCGGGAGAACTATGGCTACACCTTC. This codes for CASSPNLRENYGYTF.

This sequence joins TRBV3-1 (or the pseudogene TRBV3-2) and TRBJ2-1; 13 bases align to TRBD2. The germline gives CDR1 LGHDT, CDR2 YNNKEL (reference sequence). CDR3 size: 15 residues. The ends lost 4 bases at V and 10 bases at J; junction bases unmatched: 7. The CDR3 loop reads CASSPTSGGPEEQFF. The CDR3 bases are TGTGCCAGCAGCCCGACTAGCGGGGGGCCGGAGGAGCAGTTCTTC.

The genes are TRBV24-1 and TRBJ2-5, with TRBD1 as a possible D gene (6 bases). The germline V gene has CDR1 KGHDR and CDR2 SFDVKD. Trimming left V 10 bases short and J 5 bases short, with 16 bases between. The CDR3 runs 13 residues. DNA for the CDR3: TGTGCCACTCAAGGGAGCAGGGGCGAGACCCAGTACTTC. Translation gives CATQGSRGETQYF.

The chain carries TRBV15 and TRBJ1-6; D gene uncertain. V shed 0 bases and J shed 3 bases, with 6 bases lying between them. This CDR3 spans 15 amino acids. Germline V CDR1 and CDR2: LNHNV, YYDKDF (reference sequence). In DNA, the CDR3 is TGTGCCACCAGCAGAGAGGTCAGCTATAATTCACCCCTCCACTTT. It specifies CATSREVSYNSPLHF.

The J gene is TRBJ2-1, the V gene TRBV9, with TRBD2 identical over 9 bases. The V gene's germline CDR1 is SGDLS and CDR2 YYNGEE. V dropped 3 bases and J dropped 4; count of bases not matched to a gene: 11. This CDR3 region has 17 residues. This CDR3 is CASSAPPRRGGYNEQFF. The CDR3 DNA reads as TGTGCCAGCAGCGCCCCTCCTAGGCGGGGGGGGTACAATGAGCAGTTCTTC.

DNA of the CDR3: TGTGCCAGCAGCCATGGGACAGGGGGCGTGTACGAGCAGTACTTC. Residues: CASSHGTGGVYEQYF. The chain employs TRBV3-1 (or the pseudogene TRBV3-2) and TRBJ2-7; 12 positions agree with TRBD1. The CDR3 is made up of 15 amino acids. Germline trimming cut 3 bases from V and 4 bases from J; bases unmatched to any gene: 4. The germline CDR1 and CDR2 sequences are LGHDT and YNNKEL (reference sequence).

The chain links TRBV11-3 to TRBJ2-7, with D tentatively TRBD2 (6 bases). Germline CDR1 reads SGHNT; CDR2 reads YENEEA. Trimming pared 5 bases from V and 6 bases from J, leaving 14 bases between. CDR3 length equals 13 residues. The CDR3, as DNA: TGTGCCAGCAGCCCGGGGCGGGGAGGCGAGCAGTACTTC. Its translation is CASSPGRGGEQYF.

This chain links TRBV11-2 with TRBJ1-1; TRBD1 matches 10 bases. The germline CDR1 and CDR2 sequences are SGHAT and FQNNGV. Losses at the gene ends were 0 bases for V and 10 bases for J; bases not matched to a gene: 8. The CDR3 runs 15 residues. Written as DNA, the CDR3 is TGTGCCAGCAGCTTAGATAGGGACAGGGGTCGGGGAGCTTTCTTT. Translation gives CASSLDRDRGRGAFF.

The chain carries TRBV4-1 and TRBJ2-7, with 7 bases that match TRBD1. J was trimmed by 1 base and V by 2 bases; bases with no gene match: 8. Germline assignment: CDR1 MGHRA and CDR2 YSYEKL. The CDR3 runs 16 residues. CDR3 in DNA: TGCGCCAGCAGCCAACAGAGTACAGGGGTTTCCTACGAGCAGTACTTC. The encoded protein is CASSQQSTGVSYEQYF.

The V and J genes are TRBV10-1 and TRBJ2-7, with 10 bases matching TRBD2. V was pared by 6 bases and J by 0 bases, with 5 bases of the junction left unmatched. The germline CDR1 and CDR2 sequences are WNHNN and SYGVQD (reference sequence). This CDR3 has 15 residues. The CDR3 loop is CASSERTSGSYEQYF. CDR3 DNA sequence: TGCGCCAGCAGCGAAAGGACTAGCGGCTCCTACGAGCAGTACTTC.

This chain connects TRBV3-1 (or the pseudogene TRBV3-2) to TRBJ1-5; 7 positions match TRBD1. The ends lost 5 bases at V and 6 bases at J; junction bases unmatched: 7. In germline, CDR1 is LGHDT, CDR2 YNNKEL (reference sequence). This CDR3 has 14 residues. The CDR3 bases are TGTGCCAGCAGCTCAACAGGGGCGCGTCAGCCCCAGCATTTT. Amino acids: CASSSTGARQPQHF.